The clone carrying this T cell receptor (beta chain) was observed many times. These data are taken from a study of T cells in Graves' hyperthyroidism and ophthalmopathy. The blood sample predates any ophthalmopathy symptoms, coming from first hyperthyroidism diagnosis. From germline, CDR1 is LNHNV and CDR2 YYDKDF (reference sequence). This CDR3 is 17 amino acids long. Unmatched junction bases numbered 10, after V lost 3 bases and J lost 7 bases. What was amplified from RNA transcripts were TCR beta CDR3 regions. RT-PCR in the first round (using the HTBI primer set) targeted the TCR CDR3. TCRdb processed the multiplex PCR reads anew with MiXCR; each CDR3 protein has one entry. This sample yields around 250,000 distinct CDR3 sequences, of which about 14% are seen a single time; roughly 15% belongs to the top ten.

The receptor comes from a woman aged 40 to 50 with Graves' hyperthyroidism that later progressed to Graves' ophthalmopathy. The gene calls are TRBV15 and TRBJ2-7; 15 bases are a match to TRBD2. The source material was blood. The CDR3 is CATSSGLAGGRVGEQYF. The CDR3 DNA follows: TGTGCCACCAGCAGCGGACTAGCGGGAGGGAGAGTGGGTGAGCAGTACTTC.